This T cell receptor beta chain was identified in a study of cytomegalovirus exposure and HLA in healthy donors. About the study: Earlier sequencing of 150 million to 200 million T cells yielded fewer than 140 million unique TCR beta sequences. Whole-study findings and limits: Cytomegalovirus association was assigned to more than 150 TCR beta chains. Among the most significant clusters, several appeared linked to common viral pathogens in a later analysis. Later analysis demonstrated an association between a missense DCLRE1C variant and TCR beta V- and J-gene trimming.

From germline, CDR1 is GTSNPN and CDR2 SVGIG (reference sequence). The CDR3 consists of 17 residues. V shed 8 bases and J 0 bases; nucleotides not matched to a gene: 15. Notes on this clone: Its target is not known.

The PCR employed 60 Vbeta primers together with 13 Jbeta primers. Produced via immunoSEQ multiplex PCR; TCRdb's table is partial and in-frame only. The sample table includes about 38,000 clones. This clonotype was obtained from a man aged 40-55 years in good health and CMV-seropositive. Material: PBMCs. The V and J genes are TRBV30 and TRBJ1-4; 7 nucleotides agree with TRBD1. The CDR3 nucleotides read TGTGCCCGCTCACAGGGGAATGAGTCTGCAACTAATGAAAAACTGTTTTTT. Its protein is CARSQGNESATNEKLFF. The entire variable domain, with the rest obtained from reference TRBV30 and TRBJ1-4, is as follows: SQTIHQWPATLVQPVGSPLSLECTVEGTSNPNLYWYRQAAGRGLQLLFYSVGIGQISSEVPQNLSASRPQDRQFILSSKKLLLSDSGFYLCARSQGNESATNEKLFFGSGTQLSVL.